These 15 T cell receptor beta chains were all obtained from the same sample, sequenced in a study of T cell changes during pregnancy in multiple sclerosis. Assay: immunoSEQ multiplex PCR; the TCRdb copy retains only in-frame clones and omits some. This table holds over 50,000 clones, just under 90% found once. The source material was peripheral blood from another person, used as feeder cells. The receptors stem from a human donor whose cells served as feeder cells for cultures in a pregnancy study.

The gene calls are TRBV14 and TRBJ1-4; no reliable D call. The V end lost 0 bases, the J end lost 10 bases, and 6 bases lay between the germline ends. Germline V gene sequence: CDR1 SGHDN, CDR2 FVKESK. The CDR3 runs 12 residues. The CDR3 DNA sequence: TGTGCCAGCAGCCAAGAACTGGGAAAACTGTTTTTT. This encodes CASSQELGKLFF.

About this clone itself: The limits of the CDR3 on the DNA are not certain, so only TCRdb's listed CDR3 is given. The J gene is TRBJ1-2, the V gene TRBV19; the table calls TRBD1, which could not be checked here. Inclusive of both ends, the CDR3 amounts to 13 amino acids. CDR1 and CDR2 from the germline V gene are LNHDA and SQIVND (reference sequence). This CDR3 is CASSIGTVPLYTF.

V is TRBV7-6 and J is TRBJ1-2; the D gene is possibly TRBD1 (6 bases). With 5 bases removed from V and 5 bases from J, the gap between germline ends came to 15 bases. The CDR3 is 14 amino acids. Germline CDR1 is SGHVS and CDR2 is FNYEAQ. CDR3 in DNA: TGTGCCAGCAGCCCGGGACAAGGACCTTATGGCTACACCTTC. Encoded protein: CASSPGQGPYGYTF. The full variable domain, its missing parts supplied by reference TRBV7-6 and TRBJ1-2, is GAGVSQSPRYKVTKRGQDVALRCDPISGHVSLYWYRQALGQGPEFLTYFNYEAQQDKSGLPNDRFSAERPEGSISTLTIQRTEQRDSAMYRCASSPGQGPYGYTFGSGTRLTVV.

This clone was recorded a few times. This chain links TRBV20-1 with TRBJ1-1; D uncertain. The CDR3 sequence is 11 residues long. Germline loops: CDR1 DFQATT, CDR2 SNEGSKA (reference sequence). Trimming left V 7 bases short and J 1 base short, with 7 bases between. CDR3 sequence (DNA): TGCAGTGGCATACAGAACACTGAAGCTTTCTTT. Encoded protein: CSGIQNTEAFF.

J is TRBJ1-4 and V is TRBV29-1; 8 bases are a match to TRBD1. With V trimmed by 7 bases and J by 4 bases, 8 bases remained unmatched. The CDR3 has 14 residues. The germline CDR1 and CDR2 sequences are SQVTM and ANQGSEA. CDR3 residues: CSAAGQGLNEKLFF. The DNA of the CDR3 is TGCAGCGCCGCCGGACAGGGCCTTAATGAAAAACTGTTTTTT.

The CDR3 nucleotides read TGTGCCAGTAGTACCCGGACAGGGTTTGGCGCAGATACGCAGTATTTT. Amino acids: CASSTRTGFGADTQYF. This rearrangement joins TRBV19 to TRBJ2-3, with 8 positions matching TRBD1. Germline V gene sequence: CDR1 LNHDA, CDR2 SQIVND (reference sequence). V trimming: 4 bases; J trimming: 4 bases; junction bases outside the gene matches: 10. The CDR3 is 16 amino acids. The full variable domain, its missing parts supplied by reference TRBV19 and TRBJ2-3, is DGGITQSPKYLFRKEGQNVTLSCEQNLNHDAMYWYRQDPGQGLRLIYYSQIVNDFQKGDIAEGYSVSREKKESFPLTVTSAQKNPTAFYLCASSTRTGFGADTQYFGPGTRLTVL.

V gene TRBV19 combines with J gene TRBJ2-3; 7 nucleotides line up with TRBD1. Trimming took 10 bases from V and 0 from J; bases not matched to a gene: 16. Per germline, CDR1 LNHDA and CDR2 SQIVND (reference sequence). The CDR3 loop spans 17 amino acids. The CDR3 nucleotides read TGTGCCACCTCCCCAGGGGGACAGCCTAGAAGCACAGATACGCAGTATTTT. This sequence encodes CATSPGGQPRSTDTQYF.

In DNA, the CDR3 is TGCGCCAGCAGCTCGCCCGACAGGGGAAATTATGGCTACACCTTC. It is translated as CASSSPDRGNYGYTF. V and J are TRBV5-1 and TRBJ1-2; 8 bases are shared with TRBD1. The CDR3 extends over 15 amino acids. Trimming cost V 3 bases and J 5 bases; bases outside gene matches: 9. Germline-derived CDR1 and CDR2 are SGHRS and YFSETQ.

The chain is built from TRBV30 and TRBJ2-1; 9 nucleotides align to TRBD2. The junction had 11 bases not matched to a gene; V was cut back by 1 base and J by 7 bases. The CDR3 length is 16 residues. The germline V gene has CDR1 GTSNPN and CDR2 SVGIG (reference sequence). CDR3 bases: TGTGCCTGGAGTGAACCTCTAGCGGGAAAACTGAATGAGCAGTTCTTC. It codes for CAWSEPLAGKLNEQFF.

This chain joins TRBV4-1 and TRBJ1-2; weak D call: TRBD1 (6 bases). CDR1 is MGHRA, CDR2 YSYEKL, per germline. There are 14 residues in the CDR3. Trimming stripped 2 bases from V and 8 bases from J, with 15 bases between. This CDR3 reads CASSQISGARGYTF. CDR3 nucleotides: TGCGCCAGCAGCCAAATTTCAGGGGCGCGGGGCTACACCTTC.

The chain couples TRBV5-5 to TRBJ1-2, with 8 nucleotides matching TRBD1. This CDR3 is 14 amino acids long. Germline-derived CDR1 and CDR2 are SGHKS and YYEKEE (reference sequence). Trimming at V came to 0 bases and at J to 7 bases, leaving 5 bases not matched to a gene. CDR3 DNA: TGTGCCAGCAGCTTGGAGGACAGGGTGTTTGGCTACACCTTC. Its translation is CASSLEDRVFGYTF.

The chain is built from TRBV4-1 and TRBJ2-7; a possible D gene is TRBD1 (6 bases). Germline assignment: CDR1 MGHRA and CDR2 YSYEKL. CDR3 length: 16 amino acids. V was shortened by 4 bases and J by 0 bases, with 16 bases between the two germline ends. CDR3 DNA sequence: TGCGCCAGCAGCCCAGGGGATATGGGTATCTCCTACGAGCAGTACTTC. Protein: CASSPGDMGISYEQYF.

The chain uses TRBV7-2 and TRBJ2-1; TRBD1 might be the D (5 bases). From germline, CDR1 is SGHTA and CDR2 FQGNSA. V lost 1 base to trimming and J lost 12 bases, with 13 bases between them. This CDR3 spans 13 amino acids. The CDR3 DNA is TGTGCCAGCAGCTTAGTCGGGCAGGGATTGCAGTTCTTC. This sequence encodes CASSLVGQGLQFF.

The J gene is TRBJ1-3, the V gene TRBV23-1, with D uncertain. TRBV23-1 belongs to the ORF category, with a function that is uncertain. Trimming left V 2 bases short and J 0 bases short, with 5 bases between. This CDR3 contains 14 residues. CDR3 nucleotides: TGCGCCAGCAGTCAAGGGCACTCTGGAAACACCATATATTTT. This translates into CASSQGHSGNTIYF.

This chain connects TRBV29-1 to TRBJ2-3; tentatively, D is TRBD1 (6 bases). The CDR3 sequence is 13 residues long. The V and J ends lost 7 bases and 2 bases respectively, with 13 bases between them. CDR1 SQVTM and CDR2 ANQGSEA come from the germline V gene. The CDR3 loop reads CSATGPNTDTQYF. The CDR3, as DNA: TGCAGCGCCACAGGGCCTAACACAGATACGCAGTATTTT.